This note documents a single TCR beta chain sequence. With MiXCR, TCRdb reprocessed the PCR reads. Among about 2,000 clones listed, around 42% were seen once. The data are from a study of metastatic and nonmetastatic thyroid tumors. V lost 3 bases and J lost 6; bases outside the gene matches: 2. The V gene's germline CDR1 is GTSNPN and CDR2 SVGIG (reference sequence). This CDR3 has 12 residues. Prior to thyroid surgery, none of the patients had received any treatment. This rearrangement joins TRBV30 to TRBJ1-3; 7 bases align to TRBD1. The TCR was taken from a female donor with papillary thyroid cancer or a benign thyroid nodule (not recorded which). Some clones in this sample may be carry-over from other donors' samples. The sample was adjacent normal tissue. In nucleotides, the CDR3 is TGTGCCTGGAGAGGGGGCGAAAACACCATATATTTT. Protein product: CAWRGGENTIYF.